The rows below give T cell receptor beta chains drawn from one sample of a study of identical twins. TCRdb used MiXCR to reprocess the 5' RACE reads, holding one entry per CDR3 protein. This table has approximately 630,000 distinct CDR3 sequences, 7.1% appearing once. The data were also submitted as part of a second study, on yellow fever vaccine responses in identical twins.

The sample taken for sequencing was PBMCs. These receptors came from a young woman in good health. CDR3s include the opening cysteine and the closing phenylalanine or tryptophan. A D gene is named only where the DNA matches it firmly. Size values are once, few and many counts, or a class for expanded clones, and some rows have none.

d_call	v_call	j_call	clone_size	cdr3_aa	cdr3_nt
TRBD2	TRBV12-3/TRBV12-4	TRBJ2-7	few	CASSRGLGPEYF	TGTGCCAGCAGTCGTGGACTAGGTCCCGAGTACTTC
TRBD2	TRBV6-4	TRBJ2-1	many	CASSDGETSGASEQFF	TGTGCCAGCAGTGACGGGGAGACTAGCGGGGCTAGCGAGCAGTTCTTC
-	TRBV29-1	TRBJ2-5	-	CSVGVFSGRDGETQYF	TGCAGCGTTGGGGTTTTTTCGGGCAGGGACGGGGAGACCCAGTACTTC
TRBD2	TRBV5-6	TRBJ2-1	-	CASSPGLAGIEQFF	TGTGCCAGCAGCCCGGGACTAGCGGGCATTGAGCAGTTCTTC
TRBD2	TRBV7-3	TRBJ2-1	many	CASSRGLAGDLEQFF	TGTGCCAGCAGCCGGGGACTAGCGGGAGATCTGGAGCAGTTCTTC
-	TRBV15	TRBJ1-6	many	CATSSRQASNSPLHF	TGTGCCACCAGCAGCCGACAGGCTTCTAATTCACCCCTCCACTTT
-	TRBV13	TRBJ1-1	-	CASSPAAGVNTEAFF	TGTGCCAGCAGCCCCGCGGCAGGGGTGAACACTGAAGCTTTCTTT
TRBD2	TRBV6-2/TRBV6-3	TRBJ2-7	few	CASSYRSGRSSSYEQYF	TGTGCCAGCAGTTATCGCAGCGGGAGGTCTAGCTCCTACGAGCAGTACTTC
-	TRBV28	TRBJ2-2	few	CASSLHPGELFF	TGTGCCAGCAGTTTGCATCCCGGGGAGCTGTTTTTT
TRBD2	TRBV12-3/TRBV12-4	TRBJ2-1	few	CASSFGVSGAYNEQFF	TGTGCCAGCAGTTTCGGTGTCAGCGGGGCTTACAATGAGCAGTTCTTC
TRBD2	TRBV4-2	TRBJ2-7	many	CASSQVSAGGHHYEQYF	TGTGCCAGCAGCCAAGTTTCAGCGGGAGGGCATCACTACGAGCAGTACTTC
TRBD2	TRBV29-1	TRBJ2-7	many	CSVRTSGSHEQYF	TGCAGCGTCCGAACTAGCGGGAGTCACGAGCAGTACTTC
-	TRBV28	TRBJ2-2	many	CASSFQPTRGGRTGELFF	TGTGCCAGCAGTTTCCAACCGACGAGGGGTGGGAGAACCGGGGAGCTGTTTTTT
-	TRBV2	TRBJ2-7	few	CASSTRLEDPYEQYF	TGTGCCAGCAGCACCAGGTTGGAGGATCCCTACGAGCAGTACTTC
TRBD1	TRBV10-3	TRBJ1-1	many	CAISERDRNTEAFF	TGTGCCATCAGTGAGAGGGACAGGAACACTGAAGCTTTCTTT
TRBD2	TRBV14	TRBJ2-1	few	CASSSSRIPLAGGLGEQFF	TGTGCCAGCAGCTCGTCCCGGATCCCACTAGCGGGGGGGCTAGGTGAGCAGTTCTTC
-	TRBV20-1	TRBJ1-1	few	CSAKGLGEAFF	TGCAGTGCTAAAGGTCTGGGTGAAGCTTTCTTT
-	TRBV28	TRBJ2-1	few	CASSYGAPKDNEQFF	TGTGCCAGCAGTTACGGGGCACCTAAGGACAATGAGCAGTTCTTC
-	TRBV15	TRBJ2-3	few	CATSIGGSFGTDTQYF	TGTGCCACCAGCATCGGGGGCTCCTTTGGCACAGATACGCAGTATTTT
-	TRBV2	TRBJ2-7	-	CASRWDTDYEQYF	TGTGCCAGCCGCTGGGACACCGACTACGAGCAGTACTTC
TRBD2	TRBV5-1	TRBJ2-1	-	CASSFGTSGGVSNEQFF	TGCGCCAGCAGCTTCGGGACTAGCGGGGGGGTAAGCAATGAGCAGTTCTTC
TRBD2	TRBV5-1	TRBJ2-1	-	CASSLTSGGLNEQFF	TGCGCCAGCAGCCTGACTAGCGGGGGGCTCAATGAGCAGTTCTTC
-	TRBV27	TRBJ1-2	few	CASSRSDSFYGYTF	TGTGCCAGCAGCCGATCGGACAGCTTCTATGGCTACACCTTC
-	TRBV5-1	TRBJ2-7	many	CASSRGGPSDEQYF	TGCGCCAGCAGCCGCGGAGGGCCATCCGACGAGCAGTACTTC
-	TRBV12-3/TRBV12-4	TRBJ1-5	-	CASSARGHQPQHF	TGTGCCAGCAGCGCCCGGGGGCATCAGCCCCAGCATTTT
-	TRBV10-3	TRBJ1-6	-	CAISALGVWANSPLHF	TGTGCCATCAGTGCCCTAGGGGTATGGGCTAATTCACCCCTCCACTTT
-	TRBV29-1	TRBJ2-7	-	CSVEEPGTPREQYF	TGCAGCGTTGAGGAACCAGGAACCCCTCGGGAGCAGTACTTC